This T cell receptor beta chain was captured in a study of T cell repertoires in cytomegalovirus infection. Across the study: HLA-B-restricted CMV epitopes that are well studied were used alongside recently identified HLA-C-restricted ones. CMV infection together with matching HLA type was indicated by public TCR beta signatures. Study-wide results and limits: Frequencies of public TCR beta families were cumulated, and this identified carriers of CMV plus the relevant HLA. CMV-specific HLA-C-restricted TCR beta clonotypes dominated the ex vivo response.

This clonotype has just a few counts. Its antigen is still unknown. TCRdb re-called the reads with MiXCR, one entry per CDR3 protein. The top ten hold roughly a sixth of the sample, which has hundreds of thousands of distinct CDR3 sequences, roughly a third seen once. This CDR3 spans 17 amino acids. Trimming removed 5 bases from V and 5 bases from J; junction bases left unmatched: 10. The TCR was taken from a human donor in good health (CMV status not recorded). Some clones in this sample may be carry-over from other donors' samples. The rearrangement joins TRBV12-3 or TRBV12-4 to TRBJ2-7; the match to TRBD2 covers 15 bases. Sequences were derived from cultured PBMCs, sampled from culture after CMV antigen stimulation. The CDR3 DNA is TGTGCCAGCAGTAACCCGGGACTAGCGGGAGGTCCACACGAGCAGTACTTC. It is translated as CASSNPGLAGGPHEQYF.